These 24 T cell receptor beta chains were sequenced from one sample in a study of T cell responses to AZD1222 COVID-19 vaccine. TCRdb's copy holds only in-frame clones and misses some; the assay was immunoSEQ multiplex PCR. The table shows 50,000 or so clones, with roughly 90% occurring only once. The sequencing used peripheral blood, collected 28 days after the second AZD1222 dose. These receptors were taken from an adult who received the AZD1222 COVID-19 vaccine.

This sequence joins TRBV7-2 and TRBJ2-5; 8 bases align to TRBD2. Trimming removed 0 bases from V and 2 bases from J; junction bases left unmatched: 5. The CDR3 loop spans 16 amino acids. Germline assignment: CDR1 SGHTA and CDR2 FQGNSA. Written as DNA, the CDR3 is TGTGCCAGCAGCTTAGCGCTCTTAGCGGGACAAGAGACCCAGTACTTC. The encoded protein is CASSLALLAGQETQYF.

The rearrangement uses TRBV5-1 and TRBJ1-1; TRBD1 might be the D (6 bases). The CDR3 contains 13 residues. Germline V lookup: CDR1 SGHRS, CDR2 YFSETQ. V dropped 4 bases and J dropped 7 bases, with 14 bases sitting between them. CDR3 sequence (DNA): TGCGCCAGCAGCCCGCCGGGGGCGGGTGAAGCTTTCTTT. Protein product: CASSPPGAGEAFF.

The CDR3 coding sequence is TGTGCCAGCAGAATGGACAGCGGAGGGCTTGGCACAGATACGCAGTATTTT. Its translation: CASRMDSGGLGTDTQYF. The V gene is TRBV7-2, the J gene TRBJ2-3; D is tentatively TRBD1 or TRBD2 (6 bases each). The CDR3 runs 17 residues. V dropped 6 bases and J dropped 1 base, with 20 bases sitting between them. Per germline, CDR1 SGHTA and CDR2 FQGNSA.

This chain links TRBV6-5 with TRBJ1-5; D is ambiguous. V lost 6 bases, J lost 5 bases, and 5 bases lay in between. The CDR3 totals 11 residues. Per germline, CDR1 MNHEY and CDR2 SVGAGI. The CDR3 region is CASRDYQPQHF. For the CDR3, the DNA is TGTGCCAGCAGGGACTATCAGCCCCAGCATTTT.

J is TRBJ2-6 and V is TRBV18, with 9 bases that match TRBD1. V trimming: 3 bases; J trimming: 0 bases; junction bases outside the gene matches: 3. Germline V gene sequence: CDR1 KGHSH, CDR2 LQKENI. The CDR3 length is 17 residues. CDR3 region: CASSPDRGSSGANVLTF. CDR3 coding DNA: TGTGCCAGCTCACCGGACAGGGGAAGCTCTGGGGCCAACGTCCTGACTTTC.

This clone occurred a few times. The genes are TRBV4-1 and TRBJ2-7, with TRBD2 identical over 7 bases. Trimming removed 1 base from V and 2 bases from J; junction bases left unmatched: 8. Germline CDR1 and CDR2: MGHRA and YSYEKL. The CDR3 totals 16 residues. The CDR3 region is CASSQAWGGLTYEQYF. The CDR3 coding sequence is TGCGCCAGCAGCCAAGCTTGGGGGGGGTTGACCTACGAGCAGTACTTC.

The chain couples TRBV7-2 to TRBJ2-2; D is unclear. CDR1 SGHTA and CDR2 FQGNSA come from the germline V gene. V was clipped by 1 base and J by 5 bases, with 5 bases between them. This CDR3 spans 13 amino acids. This CDR3 is CASSLVLTGELFF. In DNA form, the CDR3 reads TGTGCCAGCAGCTTAGTGCTAACCGGGGAGCTGTTTTTT.

This clone was seen a handful of times. The V call is TRBV7-8, the J call TRBJ1-5, with 9 bases fitting TRBD1. CDR3 length: 16 residues. The V gene's germline CDR1 is SGHVS and CDR2 FQNEAQ. With V trimmed by 3 bases and J by 3 bases, 6 bases remained unmatched. CDR3 sequence (DNA): TGTGCCAGCAGCTTTTCCGGGACAGGGAACAATCAGCCCCAGCATTTT. Its translation: CASSFSGTGNNQPQHF.

J is TRBJ2-1 and V is TRBV11-2; 9 bases align to TRBD1. The V and J ends lost 7 bases and 2 bases, in that order; junction bases with no gene match: 6. The V gene's germline CDR1 is SGHAT and CDR2 FQNNGV. The CDR3 extends over 15 amino acids. The CDR3 sequence is CASTTGQGTYNEQFF. CDR3 DNA: TGTGCCAGCACGACAGGACAGGGGACCTACAATGAGCAGTTCTTC.

The chain is built from TRBV28 and TRBJ2-5; 9 bases align to TRBD2. The V gene's germline CDR1 is MDHEN and CDR2 SYDVKM. V was pared by 5 bases and J by 4 bases, with 5 bases of the junction left unmatched. The CDR3 loop spans 14 amino acids. The DNA of the CDR3 is TGTGCCAGCAGTCCGGGTAGCGGGAGAGAGACCCAGTACTTC. Protein sequence: CASSPGSGRETQYF.

This clone was found a few times. The genes are TRBV12-5 and TRBJ1-6, with D hard to call. The CDR3 totals 16 residues. CDR1 and CDR2 from the germline V gene are LGHNT and FRNRAP. Trimming shortened V by 4 bases and J by 7 bases, and 17 bases separated the two germline ends. The CDR3 protein is CASGSGVLARNSPLHF. CDR3 nucleotide sequence: TGTGCTAGTGGTTCCGGTGTTTTGGCGAGGAATTCACCCCTCCACTTT.

The gene calls are TRBV29-1 and TRBJ1-2, with 7 bases that match TRBD1. The CDR3 sequence is 12 residues long. Germline V gene data show CDR1 as SQVTM and CDR2 as ANQGSEA. J lost 5 bases, V lost 7 bases, and 7 bases had no gene match. DNA of the CDR3: TGCAGCGCTCTTTCAGGGGGGTATGGCTACACCTTC. Protein: CSALSGGYGYTF. The full variable domain, its missing parts supplied by reference TRBV29-1 and TRBJ1-2, is SAVISQKPSRDICQRGTSLTIQCQVDSQVTMMFWYRQQPGQSLTLIATANQGSEATYESGFVIDKFPISRPNLTFSTLTVSNMSPEDSSIYLCSALSGGYGYTFGSGTRLTVV.

This chain links TRBV7-8 with TRBJ2-3; 7 nucleotides line up with TRBD2. The CDR3 length is 17 residues. Germline-derived CDR1 and CDR2 are SGHVS and FQNEAQ. V shed 8 bases, J shed 3 bases, and the junction held 17 bases outside the gene matches. Written as DNA, the CDR3 is TGTGCCAGCCAGGGATTTAGCGGGTCTTTGAGAACAGATACGCAGTATTTT. This encodes CASQGFSGSLRTDTQYF. The full variable domain, in which reference TRBV7-8 and TRBJ2-3 provide the parts outside the CDR3, is GAGVSQSPRYKVAKRGQDVALRCDPISGHVSLFWYQQALGQGPEFLTYFQNEAQLDKSGLPSDRFFAERPEGSVSTLKIQRTQQEDSAVYLCASQGFSGSLRTDTQYFGPGTRLTVL.

The chain employs TRBV3-1 (or the pseudogene TRBV3-2) and TRBJ1-3, with no clear D. This CDR3 is built from 13 residues. V gave up 1 base and J gave up 2 bases, with 3 bases separating them. Germline V gene data show CDR1 as LGHDT and CDR2 as YNNKEL (reference sequence). CDR3 region: CASSQGTGNTIYF. As DNA, the CDR3 is TGTGCCAGCAGCCAAGGGACTGGAAACACCATATATTTT.

The chain couples TRBV11-3 to TRBJ2-4; a possible D gene is TRBD2 (7 bases). The V end was cut by 7 bases, the J end by 4 bases, with 17 bases between. Looked up from germline, CDR1 is SGHNT and CDR2 is YENEEA. The CDR3 extends over 15 amino acids. CDR3 residues: CASIPGASGKNIQYF. DNA for the CDR3: TGTGCCAGCATCCCAGGGGCTAGCGGTAAAAACATTCAGTACTTC.

The gene calls are TRBV28 and TRBJ1-4, with no clear D. Trimming pared 6 bases from V and 8 bases from J, leaving 13 bases between. The CDR3 is 13 residues long. Germline CDR1 MDHEN, CDR2 SYDVKM. For the CDR3, the DNA is TGTGCCAGCAGCCAAGGGTCACGCGAAAAACTGTTTTTT. Encoded protein: CASSQGSREKLFF.

The chain's CDR3 is CASSPVQGGTEAFF. The CDR3 region has the DNA TGTGCCAGCAGCCCCGTACAGGGGGGCACTGAAGCTTTCTTT. The rearrangement joins TRBV3-1 (or the pseudogene TRBV3-2) to TRBJ1-1; 8 bases are shared with TRBD1. The CDR3 has 14 amino acids. Germline loops: CDR1 LGHDT, CDR2 YNNKEL (reference sequence). Losses at the gene ends were 4 bases for V and 4 bases for J; bases not matched to a gene: 5.

This clone was detected only once. The rearrangement links TRBV15 to TRBJ2-7; either TRBD1 or TRBD2 may supply D (6 bases each). The CDR3 loop spans 15 amino acids. Deletions cut 0 bases from V and 5 bases from J, with 14 bases between. Germline lookup yields CDR1 LNHNV and CDR2 YYDKDF (reference sequence). CDR3 sequence reads: CATSRDRGPSNEQYF. DNA of the CDR3: TGTGCCACCAGCAGAGATCGGGGGCCTAGCAACGAGCAGTACTTC.

This clone was seen a single time. This chain joins TRBV2 and TRBJ2-1; D might be TRBD2 (7 bases). The CDR3 spans 16 residues. With 7 bases removed from V and 0 bases from J, the gap between germline ends came to 16 bases. The germline V gene encodes CDR1 SNHLY and CDR2 FYNNEI. CDR3: CASIEGGLYSYNEQFF. DNA of the CDR3: TGTGCCAGCATCGAGGGGGGGCTGTACTCCTACAATGAGCAGTTCTTC.

The CDR3 nucleotides read TGTGCTAGTGGGGATGACCGTAGCAATCAGCCCCAGCATTTT. It specifies CASGDDRSNQPQHF. The V call is TRBV12-5, the J call TRBJ1-5; unclear D gene. This CDR3 spans 14 amino acids. The germline V and J ends were trimmed by 6 bases and 0 bases, with 9 bases remaining between them. Germline V CDR1 and CDR2: LGHNT, FRNRAP.

The chain uses TRBV5-3 and TRBJ2-3; the D is unclear. TRBV5-3 is reported as an ORF; its role is uncertain. V lost 1 base and J 4 bases, leaving 10 bases between the germline ends. The CDR3 runs to 14 residues. The CDR3 region is CARSLQVGPDTQYF. CDR3 sequence (DNA): TGTGCCAGAAGCTTGCAGGTCGGGCCAGATACGCAGTATTTT.

CDR3 residues: CASKATIIFSRELFF. In DNA, the CDR3 is TGTGCCAGCAAAGCGACAATCATCTTTTCCCGGGAGCTGTTTTTT. This sequence joins TRBV2 and TRBJ2-2; no clear D gene. V lost 7 bases, J lost 9 bases, and 21 bases lay in between. Germline loops: CDR1 SNHLY, CDR2 FYNNEI. The CDR3 sequence is 15 residues long.

The table lists this clone with a count of one. V and J are TRBV7-6 and TRBJ2-1; TRBD1 might be the D (5 bases). The ends were cut back, 4 bases at V and 1 base at J, with 17 bases in the middle. Germline CDR1 SGHVS, CDR2 FNYEAQ. The CDR3 totals 17 residues. For the CDR3, the DNA is TGTGCCAGCAGCTCTTCTTCCCGCAGGGCTTCCTACAATGAGCAGTTCTTC. Protein sequence: CASSSSSRRASYNEQFF.

V gene TRBV2 combines with J gene TRBJ1-4, with 9 nucleotides matching TRBD1. The V segment lost 4 bases and the J segment 7 bases; nucleotides outside the gene matches: 10. In germline, CDR1 is SNHLY, CDR2 FYNNEI. The CDR3 covers 16 residues. The CDR3 DNA follows: TGTGCCAGCAGTGGGGACAGGGCTCTTAGCAGTGAAAAACTGTTTTTT. Amino acids: CASSGDRALSSEKLFF.